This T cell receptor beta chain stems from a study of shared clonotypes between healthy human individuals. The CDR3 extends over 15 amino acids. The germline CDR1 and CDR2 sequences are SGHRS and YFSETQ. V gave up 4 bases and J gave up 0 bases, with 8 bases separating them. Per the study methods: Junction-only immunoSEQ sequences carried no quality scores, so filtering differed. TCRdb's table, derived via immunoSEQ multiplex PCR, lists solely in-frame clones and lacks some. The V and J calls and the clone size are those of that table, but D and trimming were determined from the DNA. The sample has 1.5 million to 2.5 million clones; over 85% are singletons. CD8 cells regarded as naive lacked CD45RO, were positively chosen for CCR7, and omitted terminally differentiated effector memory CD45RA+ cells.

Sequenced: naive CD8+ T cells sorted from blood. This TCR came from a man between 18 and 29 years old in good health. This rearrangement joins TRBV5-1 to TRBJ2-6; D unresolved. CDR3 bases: TGCGCCAGCAGCGTGACCCGCTCTGGGGCCAACGTCCTGACTTTC. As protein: CASSVTRSGANVLTF.